This entry concerns a single T cell receptor (beta chain). Likely unrecorded immune exposures existed in these nominally healthy donors. This entry is derived from a study of cytomegalovirus exposure and HLA in healthy donors. Overall study context: A prior study identified 120 million or so unique TCR beta sequences from some 200 million T cells.

V lost 0 bases and J 5 bases, leaving 9 bases between the germline ends. This CDR3 has 14 residues. Germline CDR1 and CDR2: SGHRS and YFSETQ. Both 60 Vbeta primers and 13 Jbeta primers went into the PCR. Sequencing used immunoSEQ multiplex PCR; TCRdb keeps in-frame clones, though not all of them. This table holds over 100,000 clones, approximately 70% found once. Sequencing input: PBMCs. The source is a woman aged 30 to 39 in good health and CMV-seronegative. The chain carries TRBV5-1 and TRBJ1-5, with a possible D match to TRBD1 (5 bases). The DNA for the CDR3 is TGCGCCAGCAGCTTGGGACAGCCTCATCAGCCCCAGCATTTT. It codes for CASSLGQPHQPQHF.